These T cell receptor beta chains were read from a single sample in a study of regulatory T cells in long-lasting Graves disease. TCRdb re-called the multiplex PCR reads with MiXCR, one entry per CDR3 protein. Of around 400,000 distinct CDR3 sequences in the sample, 14% to 15% were seen once. The data were also submitted as part of a second study, on T cells in Graves' hyperthyroidism and ophthalmopathy.

The input for sequencing was peripheral blood mononuclear cells (PBMCs), taken at new diagnosis, from a patient treated with antithyroid drugs. The receptors derive from a woman aged 40 to 49 with Graves disease. Both conserved end residues are part of each CDR3. D genes are given only for firm matches. The listing skips clone size in some rows; elsewhere it reads once, few, many or a size class.

J gene	clone size	V gene	D gene	CDR3 DNA	CDR3 protein
TRBJ2-7	many	TRBV19	NA	TGTGCCAGTAGTATGGGTGCGGGACAGCCTTTTTACGAGCAGTACTTC	CASSMGAGQPFYEQYF
TRBJ2-3	NA	TRBV28	TRBD2	TGTGCCAGCCGTCTAGCGGGAGACCCAGATACGCAGTATTTT	CASRLAGDPDTQYF
TRBJ2-1	many	TRBV15	TRBD2	TGTGCCACCACAAGGACTAGCGGGATGAATGAGCAGTTCTTC	CATTRTSGMNEQFF
TRBJ1-5	many	TRBV11-2	NA	TGTGCCAGCAGCTTAGGGTCAGACCATAGCAATCAGCCCCAGCATTTT	CASSLGSDHSNQPQHF
TRBJ2-1	many	TRBV11-2	TRBD2	TGTGCCAGCAGCCCAAGCGGGGTTAGCAGTTACAATGAGCAGTTCTTC	CASSPSGVSSYNEQFF
TRBJ2-7	many	TRBV5-6	NA	TGTGCCAGCAGCGCGTCCCCGGGACACCCCTACGAGCAGTACTTC	CASSASPGHPYEQYF
TRBJ2-3	few	TRBV19	TRBD1	TGTGCCAGTAGCCCGACAGGGTTGAACACAGATACGCAGTATTTT	CASSPTGLNTDTQYF
TRBJ2-7	few	TRBV27	TRBD2	TGTGCCAGCAGTTTAGCCGGGACTAGCGGGAGCTACGAGCAGTACTTC	CASSLAGTSGSYEQYF
TRBJ1-5	many	TRBV10-3	NA	TGTGCCATCAGTGAGATGACAGATCAGCCCCAGCATTTT	CAISEMTDQPQHF
TRBJ1-4	NA	TRBV18	NA	TGTGCCAGCTCATCCCGTCAGCAAAATAATGAAAAACTGTTTTTT	CASSSRQQNNEKLFF
TRBJ1-5	NA	TRBV18	TRBD1	TGTGCCAGCTCCCAGGGGGCAGGCAATCAGCCCCAGCATTTT	CASSQGAGNQPQHF
TRBJ2-5	NA	TRBV9	NA	TGTGCCAGCAGCGGACTGCAGGGACCCCAAGAGACCCAGTACTTC	CASSGLQGPQETQYF
TRBJ2-1	NA	TRBV7-8	TRBD2	TGTGCCAGCAGCCCGAATCGGACTAGAGGGTTAGAGAAGCAGTTCTTC	CASSPNRTRGLEKQFF
TRBJ2-2	many	TRBV7-8	NA	TGTGCCAGCAGCTTAGCGAGCGGGTTCGGCACCGGGGAGCTGTTTTTT	CASSLASGFGTGELFF
TRBJ2-1	NA	TRBV28	TRBD2	TGTGCCAGCAGCCGAGCGGGAGCTCACAATGAGCAGTTCTTC	CASSRAGAHNEQFF
TRBJ2-7	many	TRBV20-1	NA	TGCAGTGCTAGTGATCAGAGCTACGAGCAGTACTTC	CSASDQSYEQYF
TRBJ2-7	many	TRBV30	NA	TGTGCCTGGAGCCGCGGACCCTACGAGCAGTACTTC	CAWSRGPYEQYF
TRBJ2-3	few	TRBV27	NA	TGTGCCAGCAGTTTTTTGGGCTCACCAACAGATACGCAGTATTTT	CASSFLGSPTDTQYF
TRBJ1-5	few	TRBV27	TRBD1	TGTGCCAGCAGTTTAGGGACAGGACGGGGTCAGCCCCAGCATTTT	CASSLGTGRGQPQHF
TRBJ2-3	NA	TRBV18	NA	TGTGCCAGCTCACACGGACCACACACAGATACGCAGTATTTT	CASSHGPHTDTQYF
TRBJ1-2	NA	TRBV5-8	NA	TGTGCCAGCAGCTTCGATAGGGCAGAACTTGGCTATGGCTACACCTTC	CASSFDRAELGYGYTF
TRBJ1-1	many	TRBV12-3/TRBV12-4	TRBD1	TGTGCCAGCAGTTTAGGGGGGACAGTCGAAGCTTTCTTT	CASSLGGTVEAFF
TRBJ2-3	NA	TRBV20-1	TRBD2	TGCAGTGCCGTTGATCCGGGACTAGCGGGAGTGAATTTTAGGGTCACAGATACGCAGTATTTT	CSAVDPGLAGVNFRVTDTQYF
TRBJ2-5	NA	TRBV5-4	NA	TGTGCCAGCAGCTTGGGGCCGGTAGGGGAGACCCAGTACTTC	CASSLGPVGETQYF
TRBJ2-3	NA	TRBV4-3	TRBD1	TGCGCCAGCAGCCAAGTGAGGACAGGGAGCACAGATACGCAGTATTTT	CASSQVRTGSTDTQYF
TRBJ2-7	once	TRBV6-1	NA	TGTGCCAGCAGTGAAGCGGGGACTGGATTATGCGAGCAGTACTTC	CASSEAGTGLCEQYF
TRBJ2-2	few	TRBV6-5	TRBD2	TGTGCCAGCAGTTACGGGCTAGCGGGCACCGGGGAGCTGTTTTTT	CASSYGLAGTGELFF
TRBJ2-3	NA	TRBV30	NA	TGTGCCTGGAGTGCCTTTGTGCTAGCTACAGATACGCAGTATTTT	CAWSAFVLATDTQYF
TRBJ2-7	few	TRBV19	TRBD1	TGTGCCACCAAAACCGGGACAGGCGCCTACGAGCAGTACTTC	CATKTGTGAYEQYF
TRBJ2-3	NA	TRBV20-1	TRBD2	TGCAGTGTTGCGGTACGCGGGAGAACGGGAACAGATACGCAGTATTTT	CSVAVRGRTGTDTQYF
TRBJ2-1	NA	TRBV9	TRBD1	TGTGCCAGCAGCCCGCTCGGTAGGGACAGCGTATCCAATGAGCAGTTCTTC	CASSPLGRDSVSNEQFF
TRBJ2-5	few	TRBV29-1	TRBD2	TGCAGCGTTGCGGCTGCTCCCCGTCGTACGGGACTAGCGGGCCCCCCAGAGACCCAGTACTTC	CSVAAAPRRTGLAGPPETQYF
TRBJ2-3	NA	TRBV6-2/TRBV6-3	TRBD2	TGTGCCAGCACCCGGACTAGCGGGAGAGTCGATACGCAGTATTTT	CASTRTSGRVDTQYF
TRBJ2-3	NA	TRBV7-9	NA	TGTGCCAGCAGCCTCTCCGCCTCTGGGTGGGGGGGCACAGATACGCAGTATTTT	CASSLSASGWGGTDTQYF
TRBJ2-7	many	TRBV20-1	NA	TGCAGTGCTAGTCGGGCGGAAATCTCCTACGAGCAGTACTTC	CSASRAEISYEQYF
TRBJ1-1	many	TRBV28	TRBD1	TGTGCCAGCAGACCGGGACAGGGATGGGGAACTGAAGCTTTCTTT	CASRPGQGWGTEAFF
TRBJ1-2	NA	TRBV28	TRBD1	TGTGCCAGCAGTTTATGGACCGGGACAGGGGTCGGCTACACCTTC	CASSLWTGTGVGYTF
TRBJ2-7	NA	TRBV19	NA	TGTGCCAGTAGTATTTATGGCACTAACTACGAGCAGTACTTC	CASSIYGTNYEQYF
TRBJ2-3	many	TRBV11-3	NA	TGTGCCAGCAGCCTAACTCGGAGCACAGATACGCAGTATTTT	CASSLTRSTDTQYF
TRBJ2-1	many	TRBV2	TRBD2	TGTGCCAGCAGTGATACTAGCGGGAGAGGGTACAATGAGCAGTTCTTC	CASSDTSGRGYNEQFF
TRBJ2-7	NA	TRBV19	TRBD2	TGTGCCAGTAGTAGTTTGGGAGCGGGAGGGCCGGGGGAGCAGTACTTC	CASSSLGAGGPGEQYF
TRBJ2-7	few	TRBV4-1	TRBD2	TGCGCCAGCAGCGAGCGGGACGCCTACTACGAGCAGTACTTC	CASSERDAYYEQYF
TRBJ2-1	many	TRBV7-3	TRBD2	TGTGCCAGCAGCCCGGGACTAGCGGAAGGTGGGCATGAGCAGTTCTTC	CASSPGLAEGGHEQFF
TRBJ2-3	many	TRBV28	TRBD2	TGTGCCAGCACCGACCGACTAGCGGGAGATCTAGCAGATACGCAGTATTTT	CASTDRLAGDLADTQYF
TRBJ1-1	NA	TRBV25-1	NA	TGTGCCAGCATGGGACCGTGGAACACTGAAGCTTTCTTT	CASMGPWNTEAFF
TRBJ2-7	few	TRBV25-1	NA	TGTGCCAGCAGTGTAAAGGGATCTTACGAGCAGTACTTC	CASSVKGSYEQYF
TRBJ1-2	few	TRBV3-1	NA	TGTGCCAGCAGCCGGCCCACAGACTATGGCTACACCTTC	CASSRPTDYGYTF
TRBJ2-7	few	TRBV18	NA	TGTGCCAGCTCACCTCAGTCAGGGAGCTCCTACGAGCAGTACTTC	CASSPQSGSSYEQYF
TRBJ2-3	many	TRBV6-2/TRBV6-3	TRBD1	TGTGCCAGCAAGAGCCTCGGACAGGGGACTAGCACAGATACGCAGTATTTT	CASKSLGQGTSTDTQYF
TRBJ1-2	NA	TRBV18	NA	TGTGCCAGCTCACCACAGGTTCGGATGTTGACAGGATCTAACTATGGCTACACCTTC	CASSPQVRMLTGSNYGYTF